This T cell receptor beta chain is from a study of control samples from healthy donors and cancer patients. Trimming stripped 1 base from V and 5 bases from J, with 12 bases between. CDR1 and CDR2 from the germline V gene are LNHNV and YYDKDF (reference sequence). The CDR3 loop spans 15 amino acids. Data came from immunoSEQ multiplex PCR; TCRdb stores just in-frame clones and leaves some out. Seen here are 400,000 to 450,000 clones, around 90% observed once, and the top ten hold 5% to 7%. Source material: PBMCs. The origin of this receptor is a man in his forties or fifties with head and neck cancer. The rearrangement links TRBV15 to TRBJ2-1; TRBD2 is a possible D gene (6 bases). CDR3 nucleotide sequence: TGTGCCACCAGCAGAGGGGGCGGGACGCACAATGAGCAGTTCTTC. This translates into CATSRGGGTHNEQFF.